Listed here are 20 T cell receptor beta chains from one sample, sequenced in a study of blood T cell repertoires in COVID-19. The table came from immunoSEQ multiplex PCR; TCRdb's copy has only in-frame clones and leaves some out. This sample has 150,000 to 200,000 clones, with roughly four fifths found just once. Sequencing was done on a sample of peripheral blood. These receptor sequences come from a woman aged 80 or older with acute or convalescent COVID-19.

Here the CDR3 DNA reads TGTGCCACCACGACGAGCGGACAGGTTAATCAGCCCCAGCATTTT. The encoded protein is CATTTSGQVNQPQHF. This rearrangement joins TRBV19 to TRBJ1-5; 7 bases match TRBD1. J lost 4 bases, V lost 10 bases, and 13 bases had no gene match. The length of the CDR3 is 15 residues. Germline V lookup: CDR1 LNHDA, CDR2 SQIVND (reference sequence).

This chain uses TRBV5-4 with TRBJ2-1; no clear D gene. V shed 3 bases and J shed 2 bases, with 6 bases lying between them. The CDR3 runs to 13 residues. The germline V gene encodes CDR1 SGHNT and CDR2 YYREEE (reference sequence). The CDR3 region has the DNA TGTGCCAGCAGCTCCGCGGCCTACAATGAGCAGTTCTTC. This translates into CASSSAAYNEQFF.

The gene calls are TRBV13 and TRBJ2-1; D possibly corresponds to TRBD2 (5 bases). The CDR3 contains 15 residues. The germline V gene encodes CDR1 PRHDT and CDR2 FYEKMQ (reference sequence). Trimming removed 4 bases at V and 10 bases at J, with 20 bases between. The CDR3 bases are TGTGCCAGCAGCTCGGTCCTGGACTTTCCGGGGGAGCAGTTCTTC. It codes for CASSSVLDFPGEQFF.

The chain has TRBV5-1 and TRBJ2-6; D may be TRBD2 (5 bases). Trimming pared 0 bases from V and 4 bases from J, leaving 14 bases between. CDR3 length: 17 amino acids. Germline-derived CDR1 and CDR2 are SGHRS and YFSETQ. CDR3 sequence (DNA): TGCGCCAGCAGCTTGGCCACGGGATTAACAGGGGCCAACGTCCTGACTTTC. Translating gives CASSLATGLTGANVLTF.

V and J are TRBV10-3 and TRBJ1-1; 7 bases match TRBD1. The germline gives CDR1 ENHRY, CDR2 SYGVKD. V lost 2 bases, J lost 1 base, and 4 bases stayed unmatched. The CDR3 runs 15 residues. Written as DNA, the CDR3 is TGTGCCATCAGTGAGGGGGGACAGCGGAACACTGAAGCTTTCTTT. Its translation is CAISEGGQRNTEAFF.

This clone has a handful of counts. The chain is built from TRBV16 and TRBJ1-3; maybe TRBD1 (5 bases). The V gene lost 0 bases and the J gene lost 2 bases, with 8 bases spanning the gap. Germline assignment: CDR1 KGHSY and CDR2 FQNENV. This CDR3 has 15 residues. In DNA form, the CDR3 reads TGTGCCAGCAGCCAATCCGTCAGGGCTGGAAACACCATATATTTT. This encodes CASSQSVRAGNTIYF.

This clone has a single count. This rearrangement joins TRBV5-4 to TRBJ2-7; 10 bases line up with TRBD2. The CDR3 extends over 15 amino acids. With 0 bases clipped from V and 2 bases from J, the junction kept 2 bases outside the gene matches. CDR1 is SGHNT and CDR2 is YYREEE in the germline V gene (reference sequence). In DNA form, the CDR3 reads TGTGCCAGCAGCTTGGGAACTAGCGGGGCCTACGAGCAGTACTTC. This gives the protein CASSLGTSGAYEQYF.

The chain carries TRBV2 and TRBJ2-3, with 10 positions matching TRBD2. CDR1 SNHLY and CDR2 FYNNEI come from the germline V gene. The CDR3 length is 15 residues. V lost 8 bases to trimming and J lost 1 base; unmatched junction nucleotides: 6. The CDR3 DNA reads as TGTGCCAGCGAAGAAGGACTAGCGGGCACAGATACGCAGTATTTT. Its protein product is CASEEGLAGTDTQYF.

CDR3 DNA sequence: TGTGCCAGCAGTTTATACTGGAGGTACGAGCAGTACTTC. Translation gives CASSLYWRYEQYF. The chain recombines TRBV27 with TRBJ2-7; tentatively, D is TRBD2 (5 bases). V lost 1 base, J lost 4 bases, and 8 bases lay in between. CDR1 and CDR2 (germline): MNHEY, SMNVEV (reference sequence). CDR3 size: 13 residues.

The chain uses TRBV7-9 and TRBJ2-1; TRBD2 matches 10 bases. In germline, CDR1 is SEHNR, CDR2 FQNEAQ (reference sequence). The V and J ends lost 2 bases and 5 bases, in that order; junction bases with no gene match: 0. The CDR3 spans 14 residues. CDR3 sequence: CASSLTSGNNEQFF. In DNA, the CDR3 is TGTGCCAGCAGCTTAACTAGCGGGAACAATGAGCAGTTCTTC. The full variable domain, with the rest looked up from reference TRBV7-9 and TRBJ2-1, is DTGVSQNPRHKITKRGQNVTFRCDPISEHNRLYWYRQTLGQGPEFLTYFQNEAQLEKSRLLSDRFSAERPKGSFSTLEIQRTEQGDSAMYLCASSLTSGNNEQFFGPGTRLTVL.

This rearrangement joins TRBV4-3 to TRBJ2-7; D is ambiguous. The V end was cut by 0 bases, the J end by 1 base, with 7 bases between. Germline V gene data show CDR1 as LGHNA and CDR2 as YSLEER. The CDR3 runs 14 residues. CDR3 in amino acids: CASSQDAFSYEQYF. DNA of the CDR3: TGCGCCAGCAGCCAAGATGCGTTTTCCTACGAGCAGTACTTC.

The V and J genes are TRBV5-1 and TRBJ1-5; tentative D call: TRBD1 (6 bases). V was cut by 2 bases and J by 2 bases, with 11 bases left in between. Germline assignment: CDR1 SGHRS and CDR2 YFSETQ. The CDR3 is 15 residues long. The DNA for the CDR3 is TGCGCCAGCAGCTTTAGTGGGGGCGGCAATCAGCCCCAGCATTTT. It is translated as CASSFSGGGNQPQHF.

This chain joins TRBV21-1 and TRBJ1-5. TRBV21-1 is flagged as a pseudogene. The CDR3 covers 14 residues. In nucleotides, the CDR3 is TGTGCCTCCCTAGAGGGAGTTCGCAATCAGCCCCAGCATTTT. Its protein product is CASLEGVRNQPQHF.

The J gene is TRBJ2-1, the V gene TRBV4-1; 8 bases line up with TRBD2. The CDR3 contains 16 residues. After removal of 0 bases from V and 3 bases from J, the junction contained 4 bases not matched to a gene. Germline V CDR1 and CDR2: MGHRA, YSYEKL. CDR3 coding DNA: TGCGCCAGCAGCCAAGATATCGGGGGGGTCTACAATGAGCAGTTCTTC. Residues: CASSQDIGGVYNEQFF.

The CDR3 bases are TGTGCCATCAGTGGGGACTCTACCGGGTTTTCACCCCTCCACTTT. Its protein is CAISGDSTGFSPLHF. The chain uses TRBV10-3 and TRBJ1-6; possible D gene TRBD1, 5 bases. The CDR3 consists of 15 residues. Germline V gene data show CDR1 as ENHRY and CDR2 as SYGVKD. V was shortened by 4 bases and J by 9 bases, with 16 bases between the two germline ends.

The chain couples TRBV11-2 to TRBJ1-1; 8 nucleotides line up with TRBD1. Trimming took 4 bases from V and 6 from J; bases not matched to a gene: 4. The CDR3 totals 13 residues. Looked up from germline, CDR1 is SGHAT and CDR2 is FQNNGV. CDR3 sequence: CASSWTGRSEAFF. The CDR3, as DNA: TGTGCCAGCAGCTGGACAGGGAGGTCTGAAGCTTTCTTT.

The table lists this clone with a count of one. The chain joins TRBV7-2 to TRBJ2-1, with D perhaps matching TRBD1 (6 bases). This CDR3 spans 15 amino acids. Germline lookup yields CDR1 SGHTA and CDR2 FQGNSA. V dropped 2 bases and J dropped 1 base, with 9 bases sitting between them. The DNA for the CDR3 is TGTGCCAGCAGCTTACAGGGGCGGTCCTACAATGAGCAGTTCTTC. The encoded protein is CASSLQGRSYNEQFF.

This chain links TRBV5-1 with TRBJ2-5, with TRBD2 matching over 7 bases. V gave up 4 bases and J gave up 5 bases; unmatched junction bases: 8. CDR3 length: 14 residues. Germline CDR1 is SGHRS and CDR2 is YFSETQ. CDR3 bases: TGCGCCAGCAGCGATATCGCCGGGAGGGAGACCCAGTACTTC. Residues: CASSDIAGRETQYF. The full variable domain, rest sourced from reference TRBV5-1 and TRBJ2-5, is KAGVTQTPRYLIKTRGQQVTLSCSPISGHRSVSWYQQTPGQGLQFLFEYFSETQRNKGNFPGRFSGRQFSNSRSEMNVSTLELGDSALYLCASSDIAGRETQYFGPGTRLLVL.

The chain is built from TRBV19 and TRBJ2-5; D may be TRBD1 (6 bases). CDR3 size: 17 residues. Trimming left V 5 bases short and J 3 bases short, with 22 bases between. CDR1 and CDR2 from the germline V gene are LNHDA and SQIVND (reference sequence). CDR3 DNA sequence: TGTGCCAGTAGTCCCCGAGGGGGACACTGGCCCGAAGAGACCCAGTACTTC. As protein: CASSPRGGHWPEETQYF.

This chain's CDR3 is CASSFRQSSAFF. The DNA of the CDR3 is TGTGCCAGCAGTTTTCGACAATCGTCAGCTTTCTTT. The genes are TRBV12-3 or TRBV12-4 and TRBJ1-1; D unresolved. Trimming left V 3 bases short and J 10 bases short, with 12 bases between. The CDR3 totals 12 residues.